A single sample is the source of the 14 T cell receptor beta chains below, sequenced in a study of shared clonotypes between healthy human individuals. TCRdb's table, derived via immunoSEQ multiplex PCR, lists solely in-frame clones and lacks some. The sample includes 2,100,000 or so clones, approximately 95% seen only once; the top ten take 0.13%. The sequencing sample was made of naive CD4+ T cells sorted from blood. Documented subset: CD45RA+ positively selected. These receptor sequences come from a man between 18 and 29 years old in good health.

V is TRBV29-1 and J is TRBJ1-1; D is unclear. The V end was cut by 7 bases, the J end by 0 bases, with 12 bases between. Germline CDR1 reads SQVTM; CDR2 reads ANQGSEA. This CDR3 contains 13 residues. Here the CDR3 reads CSASRAVNTEAFF. As DNA, the CDR3 is TGCAGCGCTTCGAGGGCAGTGAACACTGAAGCTTTCTTT. The complete variable domain, with remaining parts taken from reference TRBV29-1 and TRBJ1-1, reads SAVISQKPSRDICQRGTSLTIQCQVDSQVTMMFWYRQQPGQSLTLIATANQGSEATYESGFVIDKFPISRPNLTFSTLTVSNMSPEDSSIYLCSASRAVNTEAFFGQGTRLTVV.

V gene TRBV28 combines with J gene TRBJ1-2; D not certain. V was clipped by 7 bases and J by 5 bases, with 14 bases between them. This CDR3 comprises 13 residues. Per the germline V gene, CDR1 is MDHEN and CDR2 is SYDVKM. DNA of the CDR3: TGTGCCAGCACCCCGGGCAGCGAATATGGCTACACCTTC. Amino acids: CASTPGSEYGYTF.

This clone appeared once. V usage is TRBV7-6 and J usage is TRBJ1-4; D not resolved. The CDR3 covers 14 residues. The germline gives CDR1 SGHVS, CDR2 FNYEAQ. Trimming stripped 5 bases from V and 8 bases from J, with 15 bases between. The CDR3 loop is CASSPTSSIEKLFF. The CDR3 DNA reads as TGTGCCAGCAGCCCGACTTCTAGTATAGAAAAACTGTTTTTT.

The V gene is TRBV10-1, the J gene TRBJ2-7, with TRBD1 matching over 8 bases. The germline gives CDR1 WNHNN, CDR2 SYGVQD (reference sequence). V lost 9 bases, J lost 5 bases, and 12 bases stayed unmatched. CDR3 length: 14 amino acids. CDR3 region: CARTTGQGTDEQYF. The DNA of the CDR3 is TGCGCCAGAACGACCGGACAGGGCACGGACGAGCAGTACTTC.

Comment on this clone: At the DNA level, this CDR3 is encoded by other sequences in the same sample as well. The chain recombines TRBV5-6 with TRBJ2-5, with a tentative D call TRBD1 (5 bases). CDR3 length: 13 amino acids. Germline lookup yields CDR1 SGHDT and CDR2 YYEEEE. Deletions cut 0 bases from V and 4 bases from J, with 7 bases between. DNA for the CDR3: TGTGCCAGCAGCTTGGACAGGTCAGAGACCCAGTACTTC. Encoded protein: CASSLDRSETQYF.

On this clone itself: At the DNA level, this CDR3 is encoded by other sequences in the same sample as well. The gene calls are TRBV11-2 and TRBJ1-2, with D maybe TRBD1 (5 bases). Germline V gives CDR1 SGHAT, CDR2 FQNNGV. V shed 2 bases and J shed 4 bases, with 8 bases lying between them. CDR3 length equals 13 residues. The CDR3 reads CASSLSGGYGYTF. Written as DNA, the CDR3 is TGTGCCAGCAGCTTATCGGGGGGCTATGGCTACACCTTC.

This clone was counted only a few times. The gene calls are TRBV7-2 and TRBJ1-2; D gene unclear. Germline CDR1 is SGHTA and CDR2 is FQGNSA. The CDR3 is 15 amino acids. Trimming took off 1 base at V and 8 bases at J, with 17 bases between the two ends. The CDR3 protein is CASSLGWAWAGGYTF. CDR3 coding DNA: TGTGCCAGCAGCTTAGGATGGGCGTGGGCTGGAGGCTACACCTTC.

This rearrangement joins TRBV5-1 to TRBJ2-2, with D perhaps matching TRBD2 (5 bases). Trimming removed 1 base at V and 3 bases at J, with 19 bases between. Germline V gene lookup returns CDR1 SGHRS and CDR2 YFSETQ. CDR3 length: 18 residues. The CDR3 spells CASSLWPTGSGYTGELFF. In nucleotides, the CDR3 is TGCGCCAGCAGCTTGTGGCCTACGGGGAGCGGTTACACCGGGGAGCTGTTTTTT.

The genes are TRBV5-4 and TRBJ2-1; TRBD2 matches at 8 bases. This CDR3 spans 15 amino acids. Looked up from germline, CDR1 is SGHNT and CDR2 is YYREEE (reference sequence). The V and J ends lost 4 bases and 4 bases, in that order; junction bases with no gene match: 7. The CDR3 nucleotides are TGTGCCAGCAGCGAGGGCTCTAGCGGGTACAATGAGCAGTTCTTC. This encodes CASSEGSSGYNEQFF. The full variable domain, its missing parts supplied by reference TRBV5-4 and TRBJ2-1, is ETGVTQSPTHLIKTRGQQVTLRCSSQSGHNTVSWYQQALGQGPQFIFQYYREEENGRGNFPPRFSGLQFPNYSSELNVNALELDDSALYLCASSEGSSGYNEQFFGPGTRLTVL.

In regard to this clone: The junction departs from the called germline gene at one end, perhaps through a read error. The sample carries other DNA sequences with the same CDR3. V usage is TRBV5-1 and J usage is TRBJ2-7; D call uncertain. Germline-derived CDR1 and CDR2 are SGHRS and YFSETQ. The CDR3 spans 11 residues. As DNA, the CDR3 is TGCGCCAGCAGCTTCTCCCACGAGCAGTACTTC. This gives the protein CASSFSHEQYF.

This clone was seen just once. The J gene is TRBJ1-2, the V gene TRBV6-1; 9 bases match TRBD1. Trimming at V came to 4 bases and at J to 6 bases, leaving 12 bases not matched to a gene. CDR1 is MNHNS and CDR2 is SASEGT in the germline V gene. The CDR3 totals 16 residues. CDR3 region: CASSATLQGAANGYTF. The CDR3 coding sequence is TGTGCCAGCAGTGCAACTTTACAGGGGGCAGCGAATGGCTACACCTTC.

The rearrangement links TRBV20-1 to TRBJ2-7; D is uncertain. The germline V gene encodes CDR1 DFQATT and CDR2 SNEGSKA (reference sequence). This CDR3 spans 11 amino acids. Trimming took off 7 bases at V and 4 bases at J, with 11 bases between the two ends. CDR3: CSVIRKYEQYF. The CDR3 bases are TGCAGTGTAATAAGGAAGTACGAGCAGTACTTC.

The chain is built from TRBV6-5 and TRBJ2-7; 11 nucleotides align to TRBD1. The junction had 2 bases not matched to a gene; V was cut back by 0 bases and J by 1 base. Germline assignment: CDR1 MNHEY and CDR2 SVGAGI. The CDR3 consists of 16 residues. The CDR3 here is CASSYSRDRGSYEQYF. CDR3 bases: TGTGCCAGCAGTTACTCTCGGGACAGGGGGTCCTACGAGCAGTACTTC.

V and J are TRBV19 and TRBJ2-3; no clear D. The CDR3 extends over 12 amino acids. Germline V CDR1 and CDR2: LNHDA, SQIVND (reference sequence). The V and J ends lost 6 bases and 6 bases respectively, with 10 bases between them. For the CDR3, the DNA is TGTGCCAGTAGGGCCCTTGGGGATACGCAGTATTTT. This gives the protein CASRALGDTQYF. The whole variable domain, remainder taken from reference TRBV19 and TRBJ2-3, is DGGITQSPKYLFRKEGQNVTLSCEQNLNHDAMYWYRQDPGQGLRLIYYSQIVNDFQKGDIAEGYSVSREKKESFPLTVTSAQKNPTAFYLCASRALGDTQYFGPGTRLTVL.